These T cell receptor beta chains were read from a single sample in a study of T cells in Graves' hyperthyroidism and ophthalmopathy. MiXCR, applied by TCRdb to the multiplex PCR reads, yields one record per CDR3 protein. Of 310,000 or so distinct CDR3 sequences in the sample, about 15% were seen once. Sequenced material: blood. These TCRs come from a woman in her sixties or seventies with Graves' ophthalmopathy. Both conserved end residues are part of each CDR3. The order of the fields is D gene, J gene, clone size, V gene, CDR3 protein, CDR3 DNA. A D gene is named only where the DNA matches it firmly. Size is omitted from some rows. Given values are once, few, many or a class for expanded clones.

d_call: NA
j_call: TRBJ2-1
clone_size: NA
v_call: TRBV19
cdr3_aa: CASRAAGRSYNEQFF
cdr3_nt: TGTGCCAGTAGGGCGGCGGGGAGATCCTACAATGAGCAGTTCTTC

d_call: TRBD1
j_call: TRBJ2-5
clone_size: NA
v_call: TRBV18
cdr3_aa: CASSPQTGGFGETQYF
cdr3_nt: TGTGCCAGCTCACCACAAACAGGGGGCTTCGGGGAGACCCAGTACTTC

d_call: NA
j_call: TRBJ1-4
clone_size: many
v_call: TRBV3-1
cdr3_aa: CASSQRGLLSEKLFF
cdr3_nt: TGTGCCAGCAGCCAGAGAGGGCTCTTAAGTGAAAAACTGTTTTTT

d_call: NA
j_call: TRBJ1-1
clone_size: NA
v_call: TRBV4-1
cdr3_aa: CASSPSSGRVNTEAFF
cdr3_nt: TGCGCCAGCAGCCCCTCTTCGGGACGGGTGAACACTGAAGCTTTCTTT

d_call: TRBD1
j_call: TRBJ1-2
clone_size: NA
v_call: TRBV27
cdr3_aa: CASSSPGQGNYGYTF
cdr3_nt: TGTGCCAGCAGTTCACCGGGACAGGGAAATTATGGCTACACCTTC

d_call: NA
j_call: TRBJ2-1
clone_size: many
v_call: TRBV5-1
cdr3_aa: CASSPMTDYNEQFF
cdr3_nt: TGCGCCAGCAGCCCGATGACAGACTACAATGAGCAGTTCTTC

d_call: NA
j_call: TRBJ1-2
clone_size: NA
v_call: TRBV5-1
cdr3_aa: CASSLNRPNYGYTF
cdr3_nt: TGCGCCAGCAGCTTGAACCGTCCGAACTATGGCTACACCTTC

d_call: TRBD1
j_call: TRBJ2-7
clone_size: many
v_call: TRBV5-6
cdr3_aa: CASSLTTGGRYEQYF
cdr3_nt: TGTGCCAGCAGCTTAACAACAGGGGGCCGGTACGAGCAGTACTTC

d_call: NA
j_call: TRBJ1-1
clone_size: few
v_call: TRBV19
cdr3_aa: CASSADGRNTEAFF
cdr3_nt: TGTGCCAGTAGTGCTGACGGTAGGAACACTGAAGCTTTCTTT

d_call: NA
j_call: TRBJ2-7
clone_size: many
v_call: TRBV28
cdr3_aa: CASSPAPTYEQYF
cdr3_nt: TGTGCCAGCAGTCCCGCCCCCACCTACGAGCAGTACTTC

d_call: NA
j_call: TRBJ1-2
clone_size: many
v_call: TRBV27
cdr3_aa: CASSLAGRNYGYTF
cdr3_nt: TGTGCCAGCAGTTTAGCCGGACGGAACTATGGCTACACCTTC

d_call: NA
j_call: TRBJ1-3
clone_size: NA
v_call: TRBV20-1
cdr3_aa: CSASRQRDTIYF
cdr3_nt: TGCAGTGCTTCCCGACAGCGCGACACCATATATTTT

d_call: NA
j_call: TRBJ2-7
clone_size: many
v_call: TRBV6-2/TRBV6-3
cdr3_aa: CASSWAGASYEQYF
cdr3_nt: TGTGCCAGCAGTTGGGCGGGCGCCTCCTACGAGCAGTACTTC

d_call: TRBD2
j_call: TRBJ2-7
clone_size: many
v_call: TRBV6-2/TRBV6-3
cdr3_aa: CASSYRAGDYSYEQYF
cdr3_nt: TGTGCCAGCAGTTACCGAGCCGGGGACTACTCCTACGAGCAGTACTTC

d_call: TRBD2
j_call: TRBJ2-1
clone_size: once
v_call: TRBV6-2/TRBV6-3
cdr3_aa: CASESRGASGPNEQFF
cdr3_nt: TGTGCCAGCGAATCGCGCGGGGCTAGCGGGCCCAATGAGCAGTTCTTC

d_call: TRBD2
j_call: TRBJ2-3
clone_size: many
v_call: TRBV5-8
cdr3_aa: CASSLRTSARTDTQYF
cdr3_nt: TGTGCCAGCAGCTTGAGGACTAGCGCGCGCACAGATACGCAGTATTTT

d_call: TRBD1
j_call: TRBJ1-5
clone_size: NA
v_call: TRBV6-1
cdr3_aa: CASSEASRDRPLNQPQHF
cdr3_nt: TGTGCCAGCAGTGAAGCATCTAGGGACAGGCCACTGAATCAGCCCCAGCATTTT

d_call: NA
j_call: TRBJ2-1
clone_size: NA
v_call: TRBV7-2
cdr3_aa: CASSGGPPLLSSYNEQFF
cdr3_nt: TGTGCCAGCAGCGGGGGGCCGCCTTTACTCAGCTCCTACAATGAGCAGTTCTTC

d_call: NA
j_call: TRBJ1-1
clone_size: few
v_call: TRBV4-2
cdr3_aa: CASSPQDEGYTEAFF
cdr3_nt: TGTGCCAGCAGCCCACAGGACGAAGGGTACACTGAAGCTTTCTTT

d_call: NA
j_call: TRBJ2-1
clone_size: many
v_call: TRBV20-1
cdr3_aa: CSASTAGTQQFF
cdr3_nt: TGCAGTGCTAGTACCGCCGGGACTCAACAGTTCTTC

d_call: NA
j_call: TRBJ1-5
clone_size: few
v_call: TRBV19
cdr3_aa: CASTHGQGANQPQHF
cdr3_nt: TGTGCCAGTACCCACGGGCAGGGTGCCAATCAGCCCCAGCATTTT

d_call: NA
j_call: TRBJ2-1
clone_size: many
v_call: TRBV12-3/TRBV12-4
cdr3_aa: CASSLAQDEQFF
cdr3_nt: TGTGCCAGCAGTTTAGCGCAGGATGAGCAGTTCTTC

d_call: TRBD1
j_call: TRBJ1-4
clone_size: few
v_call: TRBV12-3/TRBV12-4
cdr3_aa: CASSPGQVEGEKLFF
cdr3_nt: TGTGCCAGCAGTCCCGGACAGGTCGAGGGTGAAAAACTGTTTTTT

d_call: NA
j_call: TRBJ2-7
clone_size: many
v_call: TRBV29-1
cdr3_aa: CSVEGGAYEQYF
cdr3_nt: TGCAGCGTTGAGGGCGGTGCCTACGAGCAGTACTTC

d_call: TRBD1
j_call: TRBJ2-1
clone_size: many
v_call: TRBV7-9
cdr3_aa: CASSLPGTGPYNEQFF
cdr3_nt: TGTGCCAGCAGCTTACCCGGGACAGGACCCTACAATGAGCAGTTCTTC

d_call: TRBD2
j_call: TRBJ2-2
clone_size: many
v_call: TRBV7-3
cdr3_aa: CASSAQSGRSSGELFF
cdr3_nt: TGTGCCAGCAGCGCACAGAGCGGGAGGTCTTCCGGGGAGCTGTTTTTT

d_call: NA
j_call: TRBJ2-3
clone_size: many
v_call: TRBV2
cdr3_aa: CASRKGVGHGDTQYF
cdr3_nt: TGTGCCAGCAGAAAGGGGGTCGGACACGGAGATACGCAGTATTTT

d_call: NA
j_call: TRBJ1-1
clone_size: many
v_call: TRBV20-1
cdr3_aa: CSARDSRSQLMGTEAFF
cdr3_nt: TGCAGTGCTAGAGATTCGCGGAGCCAACTTATGGGTACTGAAGCTTTCTTT

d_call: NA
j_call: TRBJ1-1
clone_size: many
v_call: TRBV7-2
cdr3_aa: CASSLPNRNEAFF
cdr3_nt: TGTGCCAGCAGCTTGCCTAACAGGAATGAAGCTTTCTTT

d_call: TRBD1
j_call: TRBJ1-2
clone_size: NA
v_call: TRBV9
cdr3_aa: CASSASGQGFYGYAF
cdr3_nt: TGTGCCAGCAGCGCCTCCGGACAGGGTTTCTATGGCTACGCCTTC

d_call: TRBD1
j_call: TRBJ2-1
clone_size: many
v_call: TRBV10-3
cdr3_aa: CATNTKRGHNEQFF
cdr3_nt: TGTGCCACCAACACGAAGAGGGGGCACAATGAGCAGTTCTTC

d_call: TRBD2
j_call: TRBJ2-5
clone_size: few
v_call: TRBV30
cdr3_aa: CAWSVRPSGRGPQETQYF
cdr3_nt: TGTGCCTGGAGTGTACGACCTAGCGGGAGAGGACCCCAAGAGACCCAGTACTTC

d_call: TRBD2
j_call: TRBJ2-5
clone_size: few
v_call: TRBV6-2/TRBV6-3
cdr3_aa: CASSSHSGEETQYF
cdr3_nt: TGTGCCAGCAGTTCCCATAGCGGGGAAGAGACCCAGTACTTC

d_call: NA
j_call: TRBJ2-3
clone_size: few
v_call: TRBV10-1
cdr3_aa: CASSGQRADTQYF
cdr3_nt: TGCGCCAGCAGCGGACAGCGTGCAGATACGCAGTATTTT

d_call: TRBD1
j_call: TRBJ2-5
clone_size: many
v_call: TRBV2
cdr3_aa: CASRTGQLGFQETQYF
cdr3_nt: TGTGCCAGCCGGACAGGCCAGTTGGGCTTCCAAGAGACCCAGTACTTC

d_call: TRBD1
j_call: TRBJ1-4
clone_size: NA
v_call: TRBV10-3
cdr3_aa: CAISESRDREDEKLFF
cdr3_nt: TGTGCCATCAGTGAGTCTCGGGACAGGGAGGATGAAAAACTGTTTTTT

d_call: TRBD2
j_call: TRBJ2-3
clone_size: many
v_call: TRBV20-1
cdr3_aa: CSVPTSRPTDTQYF
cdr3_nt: TGCAGTGTCCCGACTAGCAGACCCACAGATACGCAGTATTTT

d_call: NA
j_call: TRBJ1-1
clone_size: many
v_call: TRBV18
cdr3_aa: CASRPQVDTEAFF
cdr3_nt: TGTGCCAGCCGCCCCCAGGTGGACACTGAAGCTTTCTTT

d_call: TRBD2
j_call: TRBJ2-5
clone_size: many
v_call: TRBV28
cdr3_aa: CASSRLQGRLAGRETQYF
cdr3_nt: TGTGCCAGCAGCCGCCTTCAGGGGCGACTAGCGGGAAGGGAGACCCAGTACTTC

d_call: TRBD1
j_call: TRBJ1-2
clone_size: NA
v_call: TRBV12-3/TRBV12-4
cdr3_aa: CASSSGQGFFGYTF
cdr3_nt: TGTGCCAGCAGTTCCGGACAGGGATTCTTTGGCTACACCTTC

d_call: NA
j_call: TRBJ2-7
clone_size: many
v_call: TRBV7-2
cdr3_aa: CASSLMTTIYEQYF
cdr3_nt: TGTGCCAGCAGCCTAATGACAACAATCTACGAGCAGTACTTC

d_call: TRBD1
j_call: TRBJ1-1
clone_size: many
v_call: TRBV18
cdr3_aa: CASSRSGQGVNTEAFF
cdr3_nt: TGTGCCAGCTCACGTTCGGGACAGGGAGTGAACACTGAAGCTTTCTTT

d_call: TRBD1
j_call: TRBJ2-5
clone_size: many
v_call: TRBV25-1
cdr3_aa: CASSDDRGPGETQYF
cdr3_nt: TGTGCCAGCAGCGACGACAGGGGGCCGGGGGAGACCCAGTACTTC

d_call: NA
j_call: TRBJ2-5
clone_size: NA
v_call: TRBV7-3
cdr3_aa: CASSLTPRETQYF
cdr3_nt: TGTGCCAGCAGCTTAACTCCCAGAGAGACCCAGTACTTC

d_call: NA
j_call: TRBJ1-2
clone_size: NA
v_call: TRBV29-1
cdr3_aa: CSVAPSLGSGAGYTF
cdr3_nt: TGCAGCGTTGCGCCTTCCCTTGGGTCAGGAGCCGGCTACACCTTC